This TCR beta chain was obtained from a study of CD4+ T cells in melanoma. Study-level results: Reportedly, melanoma neoantigen-specific CD4+ T cells showed varied differentiation states.

This clone has just one count. Its target is unknown. Germline values: CDR1 ENHRY, CDR2 SYGVKD. The germline V and J ends were trimmed by 2 bases and 3 bases, with 8 bases remaining between them. The CDR3 totals 14 residues. Profiled with immunoSEQ multiplex PCR; TCRdb holds only in-frame clones, not every one. The sample holds 120,000 to 150,000 clones, 92% seen once. This TCR was recovered from a human donor with melanoma. This chain uses TRBV10-3 with TRBJ1-5, with D unclear. In DNA, the CDR3 is TGTGCCATCAGTGAGAGGGCCAACAATCAGCCCCAGCATTTT. Translating gives CAISERANNQPQHF.